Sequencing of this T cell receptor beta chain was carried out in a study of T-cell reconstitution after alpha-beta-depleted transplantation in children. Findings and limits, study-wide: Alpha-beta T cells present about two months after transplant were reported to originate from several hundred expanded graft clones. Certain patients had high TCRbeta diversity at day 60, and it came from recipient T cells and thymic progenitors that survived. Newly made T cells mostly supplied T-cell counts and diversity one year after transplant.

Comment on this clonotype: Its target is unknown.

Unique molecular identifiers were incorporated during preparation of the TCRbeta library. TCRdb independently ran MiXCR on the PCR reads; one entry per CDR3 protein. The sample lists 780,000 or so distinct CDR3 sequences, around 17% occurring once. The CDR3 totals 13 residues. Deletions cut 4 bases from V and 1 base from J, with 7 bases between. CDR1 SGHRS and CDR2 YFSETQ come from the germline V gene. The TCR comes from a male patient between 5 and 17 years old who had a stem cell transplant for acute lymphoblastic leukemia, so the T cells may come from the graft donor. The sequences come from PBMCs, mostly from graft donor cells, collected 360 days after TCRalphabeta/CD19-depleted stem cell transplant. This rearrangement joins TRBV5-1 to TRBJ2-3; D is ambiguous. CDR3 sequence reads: CASSHGGTDTQYF. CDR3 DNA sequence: TGCGCCAGCAGCCATGGGGGCACAGATACGCAGTATTTT.